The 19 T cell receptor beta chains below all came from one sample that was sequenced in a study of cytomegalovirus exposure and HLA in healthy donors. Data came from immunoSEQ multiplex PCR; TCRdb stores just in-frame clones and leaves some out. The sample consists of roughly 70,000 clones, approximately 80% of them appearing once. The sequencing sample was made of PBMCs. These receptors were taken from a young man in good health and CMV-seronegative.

In nucleotides, the CDR3 is TGTGCCACCAGCAGAGATCGGGGGACAGGGGGCACTGAAGCTTTCTTT. This codes for CATSRDRGTGGTEAFF. This rearrangement joins TRBV15 to TRBJ1-1; 11 bases line up with TRBD1. V gave up 0 bases and J gave up 4 bases; unmatched junction bases: 4. CDR3 length: 16 amino acids. Germline V gene data show CDR1 as LNHNV and CDR2 as YYDKDF (reference sequence).

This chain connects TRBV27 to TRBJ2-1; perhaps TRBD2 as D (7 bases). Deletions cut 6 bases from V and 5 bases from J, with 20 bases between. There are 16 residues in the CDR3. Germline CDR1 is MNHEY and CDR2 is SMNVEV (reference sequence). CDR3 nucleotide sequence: TGTGCCAGCAGCACTGACTCTGGGGGGGCAAACAATGAGCAGTTCTTC. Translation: CASSTDSGGANNEQFF.

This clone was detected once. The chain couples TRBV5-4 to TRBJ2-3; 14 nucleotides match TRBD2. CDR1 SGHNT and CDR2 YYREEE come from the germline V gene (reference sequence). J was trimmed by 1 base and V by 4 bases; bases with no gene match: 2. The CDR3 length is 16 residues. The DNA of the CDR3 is TGTGCCAGCAGCGGGGGACTAGCGGGGGGCACAGATACGCAGTATTTT. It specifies CASSGGLAGGTDTQYF.

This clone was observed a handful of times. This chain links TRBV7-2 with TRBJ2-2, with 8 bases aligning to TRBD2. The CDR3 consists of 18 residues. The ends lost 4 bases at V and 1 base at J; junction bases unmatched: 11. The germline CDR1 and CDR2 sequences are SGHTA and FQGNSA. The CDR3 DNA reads TGTGCCAGCAGCTCCCCGTACCCGACTAGCGTGAACACCGGGGAGCTGTTTTTT. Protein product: CASSSPYPTSVNTGELFF.

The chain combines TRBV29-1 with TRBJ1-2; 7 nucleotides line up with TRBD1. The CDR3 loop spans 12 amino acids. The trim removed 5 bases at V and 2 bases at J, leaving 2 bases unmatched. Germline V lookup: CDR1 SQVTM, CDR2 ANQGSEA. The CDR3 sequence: CSVQGDNYGYTF. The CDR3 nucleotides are TGCAGCGTTCAGGGGGACAACTATGGCTACACCTTC. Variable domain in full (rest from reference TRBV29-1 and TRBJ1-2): SAVISQKPSRDICQRGTSLTIQCQVDSQVTMMFWYRQQPGQSLTLIATANQGSEATYESGFVIDKFPISRPNLTFSTLTVSNMSPEDSSIYLCSVQGDNYGYTFGSGTRLTVV.

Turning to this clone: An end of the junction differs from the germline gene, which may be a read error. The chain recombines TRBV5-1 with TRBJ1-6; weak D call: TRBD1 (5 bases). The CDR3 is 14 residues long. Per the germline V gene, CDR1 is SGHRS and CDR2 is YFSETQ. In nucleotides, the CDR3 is TGCGCCAGCAGGTTGGCGTACAGGAATTCACCCCTCCACTTT. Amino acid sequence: CASRLAYRNSPLHF.

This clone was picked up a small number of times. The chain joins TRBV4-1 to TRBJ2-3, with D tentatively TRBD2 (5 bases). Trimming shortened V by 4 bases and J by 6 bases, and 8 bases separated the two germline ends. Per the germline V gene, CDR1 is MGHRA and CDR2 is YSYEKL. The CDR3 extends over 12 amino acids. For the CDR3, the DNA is TGCGCCAGCAGCCCGGAGGAGGATACGCAGTATTTT. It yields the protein CASSPEEDTQYF.

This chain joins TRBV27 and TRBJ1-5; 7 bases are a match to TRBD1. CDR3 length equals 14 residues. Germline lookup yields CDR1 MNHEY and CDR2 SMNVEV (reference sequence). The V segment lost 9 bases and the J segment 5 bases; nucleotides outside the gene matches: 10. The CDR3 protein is CASSQGFGDQPQHF. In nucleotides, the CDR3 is TGTGCCAGTTCACAGGGGTTTGGCGATCAGCCCCAGCATTTT.

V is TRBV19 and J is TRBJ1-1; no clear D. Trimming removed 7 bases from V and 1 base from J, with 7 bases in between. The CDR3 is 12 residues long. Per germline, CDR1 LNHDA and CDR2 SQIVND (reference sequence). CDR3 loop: CASTSRNTEAFF. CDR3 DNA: TGTGCCAGTACCTCCAGGAACACTGAAGCTTTCTTT. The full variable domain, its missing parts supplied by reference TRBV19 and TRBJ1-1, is DGGITQSPKYLFRKEGQNVTLSCEQNLNHDAMYWYRQDPGQGLRLIYYSQIVNDFQKGDIAEGYSVSREKKESFPLTVTSAQKNPTAFYLCASTSRNTEAFFGQGTRLTVV.

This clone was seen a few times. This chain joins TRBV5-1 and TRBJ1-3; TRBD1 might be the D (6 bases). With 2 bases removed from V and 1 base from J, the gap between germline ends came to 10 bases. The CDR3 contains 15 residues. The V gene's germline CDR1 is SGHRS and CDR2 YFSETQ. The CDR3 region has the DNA TGCGCCAGCAGCTTAACAGGGATGTCTGGAAACACCATATATTTT. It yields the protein CASSLTGMSGNTIYF.

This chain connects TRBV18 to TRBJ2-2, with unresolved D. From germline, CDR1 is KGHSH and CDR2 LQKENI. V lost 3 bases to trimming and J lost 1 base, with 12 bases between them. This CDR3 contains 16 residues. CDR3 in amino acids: CASSPPARMNTGELFF. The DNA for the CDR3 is TGTGCCAGCTCACCCCCTGCGCGGATGAACACCGGGGAGCTGTTTTTT.

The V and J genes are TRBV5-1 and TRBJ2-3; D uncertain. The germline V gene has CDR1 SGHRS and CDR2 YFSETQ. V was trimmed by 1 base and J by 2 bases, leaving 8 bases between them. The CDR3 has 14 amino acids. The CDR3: CASSLLGTTDTQYF. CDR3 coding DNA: TGCGCCAGCAGCTTGCTAGGCACCACAGATACGCAGTATTTT.

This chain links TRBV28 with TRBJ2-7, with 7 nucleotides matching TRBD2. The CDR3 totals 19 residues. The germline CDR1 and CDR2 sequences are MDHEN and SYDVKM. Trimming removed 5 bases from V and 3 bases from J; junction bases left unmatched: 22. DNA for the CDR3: TGTGCCAGCAGTAGCTGGACTAGTGGGGCTGCGGAGCGCTACTACGAGCAGTACTTC. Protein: CASSSWTSGAAERYYEQYF.

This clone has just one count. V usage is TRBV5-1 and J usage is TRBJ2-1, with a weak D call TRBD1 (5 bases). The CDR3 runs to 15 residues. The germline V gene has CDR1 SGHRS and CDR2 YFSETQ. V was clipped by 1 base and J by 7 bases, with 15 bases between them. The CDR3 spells CASSLWGPTGNEQFF. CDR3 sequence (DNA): TGCGCCAGCAGCTTGTGGGGCCCCACCGGGAATGAGCAGTTCTTC.

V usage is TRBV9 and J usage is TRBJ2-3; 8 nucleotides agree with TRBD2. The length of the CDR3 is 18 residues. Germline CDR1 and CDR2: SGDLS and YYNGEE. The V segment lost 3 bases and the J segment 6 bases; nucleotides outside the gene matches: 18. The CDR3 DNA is TGTGCCAGCAGCGCGAGGAGCTTCCTAGCGGGCGCAAGGGATACGCAGTATTTT. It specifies CASSARSFLAGARDTQYF.

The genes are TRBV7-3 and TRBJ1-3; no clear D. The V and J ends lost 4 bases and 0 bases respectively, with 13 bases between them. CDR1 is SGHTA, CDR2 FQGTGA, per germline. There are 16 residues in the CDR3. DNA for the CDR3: TGTGCCAGCAGCTCTCGGGGAGGCAACTCTGGAAACACCATATATTTT. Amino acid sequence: CASSSRGGNSGNTIYF. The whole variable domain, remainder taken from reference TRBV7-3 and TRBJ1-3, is GAGVSQTPSNKVTEKGKYVELRCDPISGHTALYWYRQSLGQGPEFLIYFQGTGAADDSGLPNDRFFAVRPEGSVSTLKIQRTERGDSAVYLCASSSRGGNSGNTIYFGEGSWLTVV.

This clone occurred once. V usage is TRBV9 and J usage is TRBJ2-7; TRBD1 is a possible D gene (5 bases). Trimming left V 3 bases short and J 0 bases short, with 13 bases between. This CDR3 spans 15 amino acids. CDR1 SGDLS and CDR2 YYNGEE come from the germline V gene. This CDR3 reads CASSGPDSDSYEQYF. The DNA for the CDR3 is TGTGCCAGCAGCGGCCCCGACAGCGACTCCTACGAGCAGTACTTC.

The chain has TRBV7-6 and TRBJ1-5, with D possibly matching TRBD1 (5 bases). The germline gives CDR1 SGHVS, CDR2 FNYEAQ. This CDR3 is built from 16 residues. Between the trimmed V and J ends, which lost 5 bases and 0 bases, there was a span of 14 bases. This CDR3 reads CASSPPGTYSNQPQHF. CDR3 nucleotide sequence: TGTGCCAGCAGCCCTCCCGGGACTTATAGCAATCAGCCCCAGCATTTT. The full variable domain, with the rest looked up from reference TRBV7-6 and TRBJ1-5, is GAGVSQSPRYKVTKRGQDVALRCDPISGHVSLYWYRQALGQGPEFLTYFNYEAQQDKSGLPNDRFSAERPEGSISTLTIQRTEQRDSAMYRCASSPPGTYSNQPQHFGDGTRLSIL.

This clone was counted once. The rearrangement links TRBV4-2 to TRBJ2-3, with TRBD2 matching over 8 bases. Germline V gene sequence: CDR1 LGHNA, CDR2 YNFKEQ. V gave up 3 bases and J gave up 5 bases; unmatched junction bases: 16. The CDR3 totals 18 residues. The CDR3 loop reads CASSQELSRAGDIDTQYF. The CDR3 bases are TGTGCCAGCAGCCAGGAACTGTCACGAGCGGGGGATATAGATACGCAGTATTTT.